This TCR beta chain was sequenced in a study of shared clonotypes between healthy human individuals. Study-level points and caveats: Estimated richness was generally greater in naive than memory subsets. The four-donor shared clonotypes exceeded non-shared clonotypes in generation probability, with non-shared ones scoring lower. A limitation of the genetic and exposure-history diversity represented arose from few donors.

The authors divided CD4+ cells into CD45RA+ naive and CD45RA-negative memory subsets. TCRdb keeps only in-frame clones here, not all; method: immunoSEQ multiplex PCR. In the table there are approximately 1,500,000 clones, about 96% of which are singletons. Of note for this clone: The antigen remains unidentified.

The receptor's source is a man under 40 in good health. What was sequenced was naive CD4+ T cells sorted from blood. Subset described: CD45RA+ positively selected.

The CDR3 spells CASSPPPGLGYTF. The CDR3 bases are TGTGCCAGCAGTCCCCCACCGGGCCTTGGCTACACCTTC. The rearrangement uses TRBV28 and TRBJ1-2, with D uncertain. CDR1 and CDR2 from the germline V gene are MDHEN and SYDVKM. This CDR3 comprises 13 residues. Trimming took 5 bases from V and 7 from J, leaving 14 bases between them.